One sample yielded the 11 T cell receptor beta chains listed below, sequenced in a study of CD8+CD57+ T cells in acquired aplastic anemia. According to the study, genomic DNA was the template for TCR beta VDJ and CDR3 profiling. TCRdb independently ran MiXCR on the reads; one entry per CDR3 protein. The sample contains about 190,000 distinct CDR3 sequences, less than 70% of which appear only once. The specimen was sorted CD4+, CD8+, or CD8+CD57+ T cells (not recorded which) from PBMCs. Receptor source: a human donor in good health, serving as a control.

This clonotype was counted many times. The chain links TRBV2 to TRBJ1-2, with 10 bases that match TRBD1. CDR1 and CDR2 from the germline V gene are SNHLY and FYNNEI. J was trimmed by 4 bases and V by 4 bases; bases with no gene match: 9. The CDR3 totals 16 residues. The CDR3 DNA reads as TGTGCCAGCAGTGGCCCCCGGGACAGGGGTGGCTATGGCTACACCTTC. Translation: CASSGPRDRGGYGYTF.

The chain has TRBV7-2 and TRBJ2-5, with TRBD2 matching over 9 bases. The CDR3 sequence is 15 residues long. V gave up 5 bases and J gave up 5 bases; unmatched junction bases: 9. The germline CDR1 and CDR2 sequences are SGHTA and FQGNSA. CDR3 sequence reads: CASSPRLAAGETQYF. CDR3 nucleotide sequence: TGTGCCAGCAGCCCGAGACTAGCGGCGGGGGAGACCCAGTACTTC.

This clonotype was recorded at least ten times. Here the CDR3 reads CASSSFAGPYNSPLHF. CDR3 coding DNA: TGTGCCAGCAGCTCGTTCGCAGGCCCCTATAATTCACCCCTCCACTTT. The rearrangement uses TRBV7-8 and TRBJ1-6, with D unresolved. The CDR3 is 16 residues long. Germline V lookup: CDR1 SGHVS, CDR2 FQNEAQ. Trimming took off 4 bases at V and 2 bases at J, with 12 bases between the two ends. Variable domain in full (rest from reference TRBV7-8 and TRBJ1-6): GAGVSQSPRYKVAKRGQDVALRCDPISGHVSLFWYQQALGQGPEFLTYFQNEAQLDKSGLPSDRFFAERPEGSVSTLKIQRTQQEDSAVYLCASSSFAGPYNSPLHFGNGTRLTVT.

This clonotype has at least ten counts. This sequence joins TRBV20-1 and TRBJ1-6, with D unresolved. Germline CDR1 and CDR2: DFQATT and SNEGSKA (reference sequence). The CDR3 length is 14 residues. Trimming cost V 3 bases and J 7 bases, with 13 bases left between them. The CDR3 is CSARSVQPNSPLHF. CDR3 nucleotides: TGCAGTGCTAGGAGCGTCCAGCCCAATTCACCCCTCCACTTT.

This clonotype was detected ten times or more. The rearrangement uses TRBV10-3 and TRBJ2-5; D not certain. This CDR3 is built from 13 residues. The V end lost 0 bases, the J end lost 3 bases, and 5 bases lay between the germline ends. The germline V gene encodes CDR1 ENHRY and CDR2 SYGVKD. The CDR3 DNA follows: TGTGCCATCAGTGAGTCGGTCAAAGAGACCCAGTACTTC. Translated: CAISESVKETQYF.

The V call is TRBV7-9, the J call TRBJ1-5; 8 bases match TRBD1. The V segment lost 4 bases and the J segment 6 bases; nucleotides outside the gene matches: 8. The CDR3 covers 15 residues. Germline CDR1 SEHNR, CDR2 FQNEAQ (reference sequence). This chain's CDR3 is CASSSTDRAGQPQHF. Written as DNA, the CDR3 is TGTGCCAGCAGCTCCACGGACAGGGCGGGTCAGCCCCAGCATTTT.

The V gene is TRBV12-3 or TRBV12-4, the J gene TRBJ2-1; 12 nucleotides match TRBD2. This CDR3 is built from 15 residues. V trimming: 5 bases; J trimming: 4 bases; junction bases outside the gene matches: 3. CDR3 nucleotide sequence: TGTGCCAGCAGTATCGGACTAGCGGGGTACAATGAGCAGTTCTTC. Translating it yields CASSIGLAGYNEQFF.

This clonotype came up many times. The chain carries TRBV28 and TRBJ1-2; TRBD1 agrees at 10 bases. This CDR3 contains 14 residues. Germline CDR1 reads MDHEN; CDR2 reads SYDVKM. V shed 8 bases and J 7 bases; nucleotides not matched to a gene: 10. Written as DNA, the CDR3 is TGTGCCAGCGGCTTGGGACAGGGGCGCACTGGCTACACCTTC. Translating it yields CASGLGQGRTGYTF.

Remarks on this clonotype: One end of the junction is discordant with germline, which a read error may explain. The DNA for the CDR3 is TGTGCCAGCAGCTTGGAGGGCAGGGTTGGGGAAAATGAGCAGTTCTTC. Protein: CASSLEGRVGENEQFF. V usage is TRBV5-1 and J usage is TRBJ2-1; D may be TRBD2 (6 bases). Germline values: CDR1 SGHRS, CDR2 YFSETQ. The length of the CDR3 is 16 residues.

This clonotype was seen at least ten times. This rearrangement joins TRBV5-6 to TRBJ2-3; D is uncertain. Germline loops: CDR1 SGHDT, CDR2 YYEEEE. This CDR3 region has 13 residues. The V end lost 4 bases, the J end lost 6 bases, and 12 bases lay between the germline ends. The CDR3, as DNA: TGTGCCAGCAGCCGACCCTTCGGGGATACGCAGTATTTT. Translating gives CASSRPFGDTQYF.

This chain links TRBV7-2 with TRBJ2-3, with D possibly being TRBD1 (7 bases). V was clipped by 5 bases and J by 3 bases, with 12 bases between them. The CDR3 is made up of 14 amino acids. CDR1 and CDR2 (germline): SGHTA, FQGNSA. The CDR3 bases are TGTGCCAGCAGCCAGGGGGGAGGAACAGATACGCAGTATTTT. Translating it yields CASSQGGGTDTQYF.